This T cell receptor (beta chain) was found in a study of identical twins. Via MiXCR, TCRdb re-called the 5' RACE reads, giving one row per CDR3 protein. In the table there are hundreds of thousands of distinct CDR3 sequences, under 8.5% of which are singletons. In its sample, this clonotype was seen a few times. Its antigen is not identified. Broader study findings: Out-of-frame alpha sequences shared by twins showed excess low generation probability. A cross-sectional statistical analysis, not follow-up of the same donors, supported the conclusions.

Trimming removed 1 base from V and 7 bases from J, with 13 bases in between. Germline assignment: CDR1 MNHEY and CDR2 SVGAGI. This CDR3 is 14 amino acids long. This sample also appeared in a second study, on yellow fever vaccine responses in identical twins.

Sequencing was done on a sample of PBMCs. The sequence was obtained from a young woman in good health. This sequence joins TRBV6-5 and TRBJ1-2; tentative D call: TRBD1 (5 bases). The CDR3 protein is CASSYFGRGGGYTF. The CDR3 nucleotides read TGTGCCAGCAGTTACTTCGGGAGGGGAGGTGGCTACACCTTC.